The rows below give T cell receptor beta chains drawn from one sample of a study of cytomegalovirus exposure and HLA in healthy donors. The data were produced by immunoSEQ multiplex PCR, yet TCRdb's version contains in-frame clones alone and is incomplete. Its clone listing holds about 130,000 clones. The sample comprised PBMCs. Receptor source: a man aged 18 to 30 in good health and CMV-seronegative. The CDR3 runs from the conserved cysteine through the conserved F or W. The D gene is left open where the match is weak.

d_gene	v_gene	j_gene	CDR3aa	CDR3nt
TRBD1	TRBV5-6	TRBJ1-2	CASRRKDREIYGYTF	TGTGCCAGCCGAAGAAAGGACAGGGAGATCTATGGCTACACCTTC
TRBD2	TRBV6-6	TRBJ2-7	CASRSGRNSYEQYF	TGTGCCAGCAGAAGCGGGAGGAACTCCTACGAGCAGTACTTC
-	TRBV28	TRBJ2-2	CASKKQGTGELFF	TGTGCCAGCAAAAAACAGGGCACCGGGGAGCTGTTTTTT
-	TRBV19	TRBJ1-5	CASREFLAERNQPQHF	TGTGCCAGTAGGGAGTTCTTAGCGGAAAGGAATCAGCCCCAGCATTTT
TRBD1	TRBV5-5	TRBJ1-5	CASSPGTGGGQPQHF	TGTGCCAGCAGCCCCGGGACAGGGGGAGGTCAGCCCCAGCATTTT
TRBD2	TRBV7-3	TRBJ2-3	CASSQQGLAGGLLADTQYF	TGTGCCAGCAGCCAGCAGGGACTAGCGGGAGGTTTACTGGCAGATACGCAGTATTTT
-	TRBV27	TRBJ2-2	CASSLSTGRHTGELFF	TGTGCCAGCAGTTTATCTACAGGACGGCACACCGGGGAGCTGTTTTTT
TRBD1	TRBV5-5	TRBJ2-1	CASSFDGTVYNEQFF	TGTGCCAGCAGCTTCGATGGGACAGTATACAATGAGCAGTTCTTC
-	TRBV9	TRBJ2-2	CASSVHSGELFF	TGTGCCAGCAGCGTACACTCCGGGGAGCTGTTTTTT
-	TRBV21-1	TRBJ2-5	CASSQKKGLEGGGAKETQYF	TGTGCCAGCAGCCAGAAAAAGGGACTAGAAGGTGGAGGGGCAAAGGAGACCCAGTACTTC
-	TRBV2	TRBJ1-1	CASSFDGRRAEAFF	TGTGCCAGCAGCTTTGACGGAAGGAGGGCTGAAGCTTTCTTT
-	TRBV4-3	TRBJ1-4	CASSQDRGLSGTTNEKLFF	TGCGCCAGCAGCCAAGATCGGGGGTTGTCAGGCACAACTAATGAAAAACTGTTTTTT
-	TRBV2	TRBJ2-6	CASAKRISGANVLTF	TGTGCCAGCGCGAAGAGGATCTCTGGGGCCAACGTCCTGACTTTC
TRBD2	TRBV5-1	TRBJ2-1	CASSFALAGPGRFDEQFF	TGCGCCAGCAGCTTTGCACTAGCGGGACCCGGGAGGTTCGATGAGCAGTTCTTC
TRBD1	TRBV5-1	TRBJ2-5	CASSSRKLKQTGPQETQYF	TGCGCCAGCAGCTCACGAAAACTTAAGCAGACAGGGCCCCAAGAGACCCAGTACTTC
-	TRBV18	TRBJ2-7	CASSPTGLTYEQYF	TGTGCCAGCTCGCCGACAGGCCTAACCTACGAGCAGTACTTC
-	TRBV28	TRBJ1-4	CASSLSPTGEKLFF	TGTGCCAGCAGTTTATCTCCGACTGGGGAAAAACTGTTTTTT
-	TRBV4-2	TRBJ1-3	CASSQDLTGGNTIYF	TGTGCCAGCAGCCAAGATTTAACAGGGGGAAACACCATATATTTT
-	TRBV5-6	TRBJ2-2	CASSLGQRGTGELFF	TGTGCCAGCAGCTTGGGGCAGCGAGGCACCGGGGAGCTGTTTTTT
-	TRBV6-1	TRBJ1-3	CASFTGFGGNTIYF	TGTGCCAGCTTTACAGGCTTTGGGGGAAACACCATATATTTT
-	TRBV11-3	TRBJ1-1	CASSLEGGTEAFF	TGTGCCAGCAGCTTAGAGGGAGGGACTGAAGCTTTCTTT
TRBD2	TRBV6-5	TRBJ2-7	CASSYWEGIGLGEQYF	TGTGCCAGCAGTTACTGGGAGGGGATTGGATTGGGCGAGCAGTACTTC